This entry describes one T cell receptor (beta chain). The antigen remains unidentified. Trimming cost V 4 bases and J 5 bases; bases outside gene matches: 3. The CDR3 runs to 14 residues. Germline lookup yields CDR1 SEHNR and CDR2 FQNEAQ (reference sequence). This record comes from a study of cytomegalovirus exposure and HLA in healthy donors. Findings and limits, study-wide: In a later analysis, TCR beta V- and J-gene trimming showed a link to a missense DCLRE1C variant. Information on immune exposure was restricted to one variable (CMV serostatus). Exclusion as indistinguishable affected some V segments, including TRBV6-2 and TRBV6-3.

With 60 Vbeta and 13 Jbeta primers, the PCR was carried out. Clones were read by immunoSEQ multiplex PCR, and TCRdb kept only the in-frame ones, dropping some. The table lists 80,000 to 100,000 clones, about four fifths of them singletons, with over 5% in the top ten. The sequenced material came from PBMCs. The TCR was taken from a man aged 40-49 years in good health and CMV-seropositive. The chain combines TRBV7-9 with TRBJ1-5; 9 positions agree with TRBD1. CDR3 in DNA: TGTGCCAGCAGCTGGGGACAGGGTTATCAGCCCCAGCATTTT. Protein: CASSWGQGYQPQHF.